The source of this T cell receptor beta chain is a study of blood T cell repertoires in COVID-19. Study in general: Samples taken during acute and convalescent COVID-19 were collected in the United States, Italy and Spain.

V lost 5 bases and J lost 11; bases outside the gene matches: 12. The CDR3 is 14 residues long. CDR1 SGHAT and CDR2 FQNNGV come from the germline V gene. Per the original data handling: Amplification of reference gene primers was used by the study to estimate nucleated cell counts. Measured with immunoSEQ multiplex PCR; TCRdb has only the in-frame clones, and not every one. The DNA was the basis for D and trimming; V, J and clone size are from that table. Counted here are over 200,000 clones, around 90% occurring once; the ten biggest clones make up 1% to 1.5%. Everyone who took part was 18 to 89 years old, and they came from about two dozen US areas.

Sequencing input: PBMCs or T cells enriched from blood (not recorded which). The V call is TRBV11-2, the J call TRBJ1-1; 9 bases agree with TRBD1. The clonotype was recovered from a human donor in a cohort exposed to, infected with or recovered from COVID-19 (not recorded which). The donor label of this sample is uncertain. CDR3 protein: CASSASGTGRSAFF. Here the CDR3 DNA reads TGTGCCAGCAGCGCAAGCGGGACAGGGAGGTCTGCTTTCTTT.